The 30 T cell receptor beta chains given below trace back to one sample, sequenced in a study of tumor-infiltrating lymphocytes in primary liver carcinoma. A primer in the constant region served to generate TCR beta cDNA from approximately 450 ng of total RNA. For TCR beta, libraries were produced by three nested multiplex PCR rounds using slightly modified ARM-PCR. Primers for the first two PCR rounds were TRBV1-TRBV30 forward primers and a C-beta reverse primer (around 10 cycles per round). MiXCR, applied by TCRdb to the multiplex PCR reads, yields one record per CDR3 protein. This sample has tens of thousands of distinct CDR3 sequences, with over 60% found just once. Co-extraction yielded RNA and DNA from approximately 22-30 mg of unsorted bulk tissue. Material for sequencing was liver tumor tissue from sampling region 4. Indicated subset: tumor region T4, right-lateral pole. The receptors originated from a man aged 35-49 years with primary liver carcinoma and hepatitis B virus infection.

This clonotype was recorded many times. The chain carries TRBV6-1 and TRBJ2-7; no clear D gene. CDR3 length equals 13 residues. Germline V gene lookup returns CDR1 MNHNS and CDR2 SASEGT. V dropped 8 bases and J dropped 0 bases, with 11 bases sitting between them. In DNA form, the CDR3 reads TGTGCCAGCTGGGAACAAGGCTCCTACGAGCAGTACTTC. Encoded protein: CASWEQGSYEQYF.

Note on this clonotype: A read error may account for a junction end that differs from germline. This sequence joins TRBV4-1 and TRBJ1-1; 7 bases agree with TRBD1. This CDR3 is 15 amino acids long. CDR1 and CDR2 from the germline V gene are MGHRA and YSYEKL. The CDR3 DNA reads as TGCGCCAGTAGCCGAGCCCGACAGGGAGGAACTGAAGCTTTCTTT. This gives the protein CASSRARQGGTEAFF.

The chain is built from TRBV5-1 and TRBJ2-5; D not resolved. This CDR3 has 14 amino acids. Germline loops: CDR1 SGHRS, CDR2 YFSETQ. Trimming removed 3 bases from V and 2 bases from J, with 11 bases in between. The DNA for the CDR3 is TGCGCCAGCAGCTGGGAACAGACTCAAGAGACCCAGTACTTC. Protein product: CASSWEQTQETQYF.

The J gene is TRBJ2-2, the V gene TRBV25-1; 14 nucleotides agree with TRBD2. The CDR3 spans 16 residues. The ends lost 7 bases at V and 10 bases at J; junction bases unmatched: 11. Germline-derived CDR1 and CDR2 are MGHDK and SYGVNS. Here the CDR3 DNA reads TGTGCCAGCAAAGGACTAGCGGGAGGTAACAGCGTGGAGCTGTTTTTT. Its translation: CASKGLAGGNSVELFF.

This clonotype has just one count. At one of its ends the junction is not consistent with the germline gene, which may arise from a read error. The chain uses TRBV14 and TRBJ2-3, with a weak D call TRBD2 (6 bases). The CDR3 extends over 16 amino acids. Germline V gives CDR1 SGHDN, CDR2 FVKESK. For the CDR3, the DNA is TGTGCCAGTAGCCAAGATCTACCGGGAGACGGAGATAGGCAGTATTTT. Translated, it gives CASSQDLPGDGDRQYF.

V usage is TRBV20-1 and J usage is TRBJ2-1; tentatively, D is TRBD2 (5 bases). Trimming took 4 bases from V and 7 from J, leaving 17 bases between them. This CDR3 has 14 amino acids. Per the germline V gene, CDR1 is DFQATT and CDR2 is SNEGSKA (reference sequence). The CDR3 protein is CSATGDGVWNEQFF. The CDR3 coding sequence is TGCAGTGCTACCGGAGACGGGGTTTGGAATGAGCAGTTCTTC.

The CDR3 bases are TGCAGCCTTGGAAGGGGTGCGTCCGACGAGCAGTACTTC. Its protein product is CSLGRGASDEQYF. This chain links TRBV29-1 with TRBJ2-7; a possible D gene is TRBD1 (5 bases). The V end was cut by 8 bases, the J end by 5 bases, with 19 bases between. CDR3 size: 13 residues. CDR1 is SQVTM, CDR2 ANQGSEA, per germline.

The chain has TRBV2 and TRBJ2-1; TRBD2 matches 11 bases. Germline assignment: CDR1 SNHLY and CDR2 FYNNEI. Trimming took 10 bases from V and 12 from J; bases not matched to a gene: 5. CDR3 size: 11 residues. Written as DNA, the CDR3 is TGTGCCATCAGCCTAGCGGGAGGGCAGTTCTTC. Amino acids: CAISLAGGQFF.

This clonotype was recorded only once. With a much larger clone just one base away, this may be a read error. The gene calls are TRBV2 and TRBJ1-4; D is undetermined. The V gene lost 0 bases and the J gene lost 8 bases, with 13 bases spanning the gap. The CDR3 runs 15 residues. CDR1 is SNHLY and CDR2 is FYNNEI in the germline V gene. CDR3 sequence reads: CASSEAGSIGEKLFF. For the CDR3, the DNA is TGTGCCAGCAGTGAAGCGGGGTCTATCGGGGAAAAACTGTTTTTT.

Remarks on this clonotype: A junction boundary mismatches the germline segment, possibly from a read error. V is TRBV11-2 and J is TRBJ2-3; D is perhaps TRBD1 or TRBD2 (6 bases each). The CDR3 covers 16 residues. The germline gives CDR1 SGHAT, CDR2 FQNNGV. The CDR3 DNA reads as TGTGCCATCAGCTTTGATATGGGGGGCCTCACAGATACGCAGTATTTT. This encodes CAISFDMGGLTDTQYF.

With regard to this clonotype: A clone one base away is much larger, so this may be a read error. As the CDR3 is not closed by the conserved phenylalanine or tryptophan, this likely results from a read error. The chain has TRBV7-2 and TRBJ2-1, with D perhaps TRBD1 (6 bases). The V gene's germline CDR1 is SGHTA and CDR2 FQGNSA. CDR3 length: 13 residues. V lost 6 bases and J 8 bases, leaving 14 bases between the germline ends. CDR3 DNA sequence: TGTGCCAGCAGGGGCAGGGGATGGGATGAGCAGTTCGTC. This sequence encodes CASRGRGWDEQFV.

This clonotype qualifies as medium-sized. The chain links TRBV11-3 to TRBJ2-2; D is unclear. The V and J ends lost 5 bases and 7 bases respectively, with 8 bases between them. This CDR3 spans 12 amino acids. Per germline, CDR1 SGHNT and CDR2 YENEEA. This chain's CDR3 is CASSPYGGELFF. The CDR3 DNA reads as TGTGCCAGCAGCCCTTACGGCGGGGAGCTGTTTTTT.

V usage is TRBV6-5 and J usage is TRBJ2-1; D is possibly TRBD1 (7 bases). V was clipped by 0 bases and J by 7 bases, with 19 bases between them. The CDR3 runs 17 residues. Germline V gives CDR1 MNHEY, CDR2 SVGAGI. The CDR3 bases are TGTGCCAGCAGTTACTCATTCGGGGGACAGTCTACGAATGAGCAGTTCTTC. Translation: CASSYSFGGQSTNEQFF.

The chain has TRBV30 and TRBJ2-6; D is unresolved. The CDR3 length is 16 residues. Deletions cut 2 bases from V and 6 bases from J, with 17 bases between. In germline, CDR1 is GTSNPN, CDR2 SVGIG (reference sequence). The chain's CDR3 is CAWSPQVFSEANVLTF. The DNA of the CDR3 is TGTGCCTGGAGTCCGCAGGTCTTCTCCGAGGCCAACGTCCTGACTTTC.

Notes on this clonotype: This may be a read error, as it is one base from a much larger clone. The rearrangement joins TRBV5-1 to TRBJ1-1; D might be TRBD1 (6 bases). The CDR3 runs 14 residues. Germline V gene sequence: CDR1 SGHRS, CDR2 YFSETQ. The CDR3 loop is CTSSGGQLNTEAFF. The CDR3 nucleotides are TGCACCAGCAGCGGGGGACAACTGAACACTGAAGCTTTCTTT.

This clonotype was seen many times. The V and J genes are TRBV5-1 and TRBJ2-7, with TRBD2 matching 8 bases. CDR1 is SGHRS and CDR2 is YFSETQ in the germline V gene. CDR3 length: 15 residues. Losses at the gene ends were 4 bases for V and 4 bases for J; bases not matched to a gene: 10. The CDR3, as DNA: TGCGCCAGCAGCAGGGTCGGGGGGGGATCATACGAGCAGTACTTC. It codes for CASSRVGGGSYEQYF.

A remark on this clonotype: A junction end diverges from the germline sequence, so it may reflect a read error. The V and J genes are TRBV11-2 and TRBJ2-2, with D perhaps matching TRBD1 or TRBD2 (5 bases each). The germline CDR1 and CDR2 sequences are SGHAT and FQNNGV. The CDR3 has 16 amino acids. The chain's CDR3 is CASSINRGCVAGEPFF. CDR3 coding DNA: TGTGCCAGCAGCATAAATAGGGGTTGCGTCGCCGGGGAGCCGTTTTTT.

This chain connects TRBV10-2 to TRBJ1-1; D ambiguous. Trimming took off 0 bases at V and 7 bases at J, with 15 bases between the two ends. Germline V gene sequence: CDR1 WSHSY, CDR2 SAAADI. There are 15 residues in the CDR3. The CDR3 here is CASSESTSLSSEAFF. CDR3 nucleotides: TGCGCCAGCAGTGAGTCGACAAGTCTGAGCAGTGAAGCTTTCTTT.

Remarks on this clonotype: Since no conserved phenylalanine or tryptophan closes the CDR3, a read error is the likely cause. The DNA is left out, because the CDR3 cannot be placed on it with certainty; the CDR3 is given as TCRdb lists it. The CDR3 protein is CASSPNLGGELFL. The chain combines TRBV28 with TRBJ2-2. CDR1 and CDR2 from the germline V gene are MDHEN and SYDVKM. The CDR3 spans 13 amino acids, including both terminal residues.

J is TRBJ1-5 and V is TRBV11-1; D is ambiguous. Germline CDR1 and CDR2: SGHAT and FQDESV (reference sequence). The ends were cut back, 8 bases at V and 9 bases at J, with 17 bases in the middle. This CDR3 has 13 residues. CDR3 in amino acids: CASGSRPDRPQHF. The CDR3 nucleotides are TGTGCCAGCGGCTCCAGGCCAGATCGGCCCCAGCATTTT.

This clonotype was observed many times. The chain combines TRBV24-1 with TRBJ2-2; D gene ambiguous. The germline V and J ends were trimmed by 7 bases and 6 bases, with 5 bases remaining between them. Germline V gene lookup returns CDR1 KGHDR and CDR2 SFDVKD. The CDR3 has 11 residues. The CDR3, as DNA: TGTGCCACCAGGGCTGCCGGGGAGCTGTTTTTT. Translation gives CATRAAGELFF.

Comments on this clonotype: This may arise from a read error, as a much more abundant clone is one base away. This sequence joins TRBV28 and TRBJ2-7; D may be TRBD1 (5 bases). The germline V gene has CDR1 MDHEN and CDR2 SYDVKM. V was shortened by 6 bases and J by 5 bases, with 14 bases between the two germline ends. This CDR3 contains 13 residues. Written as DNA, the CDR3 is TGTGCCAGCAGAGGGGCTAATGTCGACGAGCAGTACTTC. Translating gives CASRGANVDEQYF.

In regard to this clonotype: One end of the junction does not line up with germline, which may come from a read error. J is TRBJ2-7 and V is TRBV29-1; maybe TRBD1 (6 bases). Germline loops: CDR1 SQVTM, CDR2 ANQGSEA. The CDR3 is made up of 14 amino acids. Here the CDR3 reads CSVGMGHGFHEQYF. The CDR3 nucleotides read TGCAGCGTTGGAATGGGACATGGTTTCCACGAGCAATACTTC.

This clonotype was counted ten times or more. The chain links TRBV5-1 to TRBJ2-3, with D possibly matching TRBD1 (5 bases). Germline V gene lookup returns CDR1 SGHRS and CDR2 YFSETQ. The CDR3 is 17 amino acids. V gave up 1 base and J gave up 1 base, with 16 bases separating them. As DNA, the CDR3 is TGCGCCAGCAGCTTGAGTTGGGGCGGAGTAGGCACAGATACGCAGTATTTT. It codes for CASSLSWGGVGTDTQYF.

The gene calls are TRBV10-2 and TRBJ2-5, with 8 bases fitting TRBD2. The CDR3 runs to 13 residues. With 8 bases clipped from V and 5 bases from J, the junction kept 7 bases outside the gene matches. From germline, CDR1 is WSHSY and CDR2 SAAADI. The CDR3 DNA sequence: TGCGCCAGCGGGGCCCGGGGGGGGGAGACCCAGTACTTC. Its translation: CASGARGGETQYF.

This clonotype has a single count. The junction departs from germline at one end; a sequencing error may be responsible. The chain links TRBV14 to TRBJ2-7, with unresolved D. The CDR3 loop spans 17 amino acids. CDR1 is SGHDN, CDR2 FVKESK, per germline. CDR3 coding DNA: TGTGTCAGCAGTCAAGATTCGTACAACATCCTTACATTGGAGCAGTACTTC. Translated, it gives CVSSQDSYNILTLEQYF.

This clonotype was picked up one time. Mismatch with germline at one junction end may stem from a read error. The rearrangement uses TRBV29-1 and TRBJ2-1; no clear D gene. The CDR3 spans 14 residues. Germline V gives CDR1 SQVTM, CDR2 ANQGSEA. The chain's CDR3 is CSVAGPNLSNEHFF. The CDR3 DNA reads TGCAGCGTGGCCGGGCCCAACCTGAGCAATGAGCACTTCTTC.

Concerning this clonotype itself: Given the absence of the conserved phenylalanine or tryptophan at the CDR3 end, a read error is likely. V and J are TRBV29-1 and TRBJ2-7; D unresolved. Between the trimmed V and J ends, which lost 7 bases and 3 bases, there was a span of 10 bases. CDR3 length: 11 amino acids. Germline V gene data show CDR1 as SQVTM and CDR2 as ANQGSEA. The CDR3 spells CSALDGYEQYI. CDR3 in DNA: TGCAGCGCCTTAGACGGCTACGAGCAGTACATT.

A few counts support this clonotype. A single base separates this from a much larger clone, so it may be a read error. The chain uses TRBV12-3 or TRBV12-4 and TRBJ2-5; D gene ambiguous. The CDR3 spans 13 residues. The CDR3 sequence: CVSSLGRQETQYF. DNA of the CDR3: TGTGTCAGCAGTTTGGGCCGTCAAGAGACCCAGTACTTC.

A few counts support this clonotype. This chain links TRBV28 with TRBJ1-4, with 11 bases aligning to TRBD1. The V gene end was trimmed by 6 bases and the J gene end by 2 bases; junction bases not matched to a gene: 5. CDR3 size: 16 residues. Germline V CDR1 and CDR2: MDHEN, SYDVKM. Here the CDR3 DNA reads TGTGCCAGCAGAGTGGACAGGGGGCTTACTAATGAAAAACTGTTTTTT. It specifies CASRVDRGLTNEKLFF.